These 6 T cell receptor beta chains originate from one sample sequenced in a study of CD8 T cells in ankylosing spondylitis. TCRdb analysed the 5' RACE reads with MiXCR anew, one entry per CDR3 protein. The repertoire holds 150,000 to 200,000 distinct CDR3 sequences, 15% to 20% seen once, with 4.3% in the top ten. Sample: blood, either unsorted or a sorted T cell fraction (not recorded which). The receptors stem from a male donor under 35 with ankylosing spondylitis or in good health (not recorded which).

This clonotype showed up many times. The CDR3 does not end in the conserved phenylalanine or tryptophan, so this is likely a read error. The limits of the CDR3 on the DNA are not certain, so only TCRdb's listed CDR3 is given. The rearrangement joins TRBV12-3 or TRBV12-4 to TRBJ2-7; the table's D gene call, TRBD1, was not cross checked with the DNA. Both ends counted, the CDR3 spans 13 residues. CDR3 sequence: CASSSPGSPGASL.

This clonotype was seen at least ten times. The CDR3 nucleotides read TGTGCCAGCAGTCCCCAGGTTCCGGGGAGTATATACGAGCAGTACTTC. This encodes CASSPQVPGSIYEQYF. The rearrangement joins TRBV12-3 or TRBV12-4 to TRBJ2-7; TRBD2 might be the D (5 bases). The V and J ends lost 5 bases and 4 bases respectively, with 21 bases between them. This CDR3 is 16 amino acids long.

This clonotype has at least ten counts. This sequence joins TRBV7-2 and TRBJ2-7; the D gene is possibly TRBD2 (6 bases). The germline gives CDR1 SGHTA, CDR2 FQGNSA. V lost 5 bases, J lost 3 bases, and 17 bases lay in between. There are 15 residues in the CDR3. The CDR3 sequence is CASSTGTASIYEQYF. CDR3 coding DNA: TGTGCCAGCAGCACCGGGACTGCGAGCATCTACGAGCAGTACTTC.

This clonotype was found many times. J is TRBJ2-3 and V is TRBV6-2 or TRBV6-3; TRBD2 matches at 9 bases. The V gene end was trimmed by 5 bases and the J gene end by 0 bases; junction bases not matched to a gene: 3. CDR1 and CDR2 (germline): MNHEY, SVGEGT. The CDR3 runs 15 residues. CDR3 sequence: CASSVTSGSTDTQYF. The CDR3 DNA reads TGTGCCAGCAGTGTGACTAGCGGAAGCACAGATACGCAGTATTTT.

The chain recombines TRBV11-3 with TRBJ2-5; no definite D call. Germline assignment: CDR1 SGHNT and CDR2 YENEEA. V lost 6 bases and J lost 3, with 11 bases in between. There are 13 residues in the CDR3. The CDR3 DNA is TGTGCCAGCAGTGGCCGACTCGAAGAGACCCAGTACTTC. Protein: CASSGRLEETQYF.

The V and J genes are TRBV6-5 and TRBJ1-2; D might be TRBD1 (6 bases). Germline-derived CDR1 and CDR2 are MNHEY and SVGAGI. This CDR3 has 14 residues. V lost 6 bases and J 7 bases, leaving 18 bases between the germline ends. CDR3 sequence (DNA): TGTGCCAGCAGCTGGGGGGGCTCACGTTCTGGCTACACCTTC. It specifies CASSWGGSRSGYTF.